This TCR beta chain stems from a study of blood T cell repertoires in COVID-19. Study-level background: Specimens from acute and convalescent COVID-19 originated in the United States, Italy and Spain. T cells, B-cell-depleted T cells, or PBMCs provided the cDNA or gDNA that served as material.

Clones were read by immunoSEQ multiplex PCR, and TCRdb kept only the in-frame ones, dropping some. This table has a few hundred thousand clones, about 85% appearing once. Ages ranged from about 18 to 89 years, with residence in 24 US areas. Participants reported their clinical history, and cohort assignment relied on those reports. V was trimmed by 4 bases and J by 0 bases, leaving 16 bases between them. Germline CDR1 and CDR2: SGHVS and FNYEAQ. This CDR3 is 17 amino acids long. The chain has TRBV7-6 and TRBJ1-3; a weak D match, TRBD1 (5 bases). Sequenced input: PBMCs or T cells enriched from blood (not recorded which). The clonotype was recovered from a woman aged 25 to 39 who had recovered from COVID-19. CDR3 in DNA: TGTGCCAGCAGCTCCCGAGTAGGGGCTAGCTCTGGAAACACCATATATTTT. This codes for CASSSRVGASSGNTIYF.